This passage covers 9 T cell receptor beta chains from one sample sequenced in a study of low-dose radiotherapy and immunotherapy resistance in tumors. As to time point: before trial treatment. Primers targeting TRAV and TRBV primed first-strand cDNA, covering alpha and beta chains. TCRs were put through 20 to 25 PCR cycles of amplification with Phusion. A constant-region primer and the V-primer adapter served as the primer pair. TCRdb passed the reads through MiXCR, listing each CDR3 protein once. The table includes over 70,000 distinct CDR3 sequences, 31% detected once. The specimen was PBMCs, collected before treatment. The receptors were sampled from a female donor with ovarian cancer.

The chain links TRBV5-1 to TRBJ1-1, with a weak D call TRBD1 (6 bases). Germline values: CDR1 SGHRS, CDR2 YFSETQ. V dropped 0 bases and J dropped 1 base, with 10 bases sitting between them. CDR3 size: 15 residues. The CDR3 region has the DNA TGCGCCAGCAGCTTGGACTCGACAGGGAACACTGAAGCTTTCTTT. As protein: CASSLDSTGNTEAFF.

The CDR3: CASSYSSMGYEQYF. In DNA form, the CDR3 reads TGTGCCAGCAGTTATTCGTCGATGGGCTACGAGCAGTACTTC. This chain connects TRBV6-2 or TRBV6-3 to TRBJ2-7, with D uncertain. Between the trimmed V and J ends, which lost 3 bases and 3 bases, there was a span of 12 bases. The CDR3 loop spans 14 amino acids. Germline V CDR1 and CDR2: MNHEY, SVGEGT.

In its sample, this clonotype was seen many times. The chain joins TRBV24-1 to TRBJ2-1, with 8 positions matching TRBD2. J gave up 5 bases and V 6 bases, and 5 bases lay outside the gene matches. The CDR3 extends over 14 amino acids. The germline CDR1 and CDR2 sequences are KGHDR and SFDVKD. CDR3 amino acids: CATSRLAGNNEQFF. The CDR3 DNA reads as TGTGCCACCAGTAGGCTAGCGGGTAACAATGAGCAGTTCTTC.

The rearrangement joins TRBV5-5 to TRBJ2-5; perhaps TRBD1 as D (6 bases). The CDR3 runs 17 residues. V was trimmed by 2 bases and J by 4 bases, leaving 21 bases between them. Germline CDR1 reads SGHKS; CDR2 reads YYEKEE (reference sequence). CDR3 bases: TGTGCCAGCAGCTTACTGACAGGTTGGGATTTTATAGAGACCCAGTACTTC. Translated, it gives CASSLLTGWDFIETQYF.

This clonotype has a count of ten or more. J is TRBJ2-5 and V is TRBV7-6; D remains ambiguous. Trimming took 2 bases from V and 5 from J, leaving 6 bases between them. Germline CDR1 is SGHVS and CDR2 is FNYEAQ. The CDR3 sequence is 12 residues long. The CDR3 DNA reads TGTGCCAGCAGCTTAAATCGGGAGACCCAGTACTTC. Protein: CASSLNRETQYF.

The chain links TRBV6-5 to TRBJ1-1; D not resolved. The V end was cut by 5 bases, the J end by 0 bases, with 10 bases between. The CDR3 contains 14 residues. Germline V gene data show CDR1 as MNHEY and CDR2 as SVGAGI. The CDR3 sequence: CASSPRTVNTEAFF. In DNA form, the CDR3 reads TGTGCCAGCAGTCCGAGGACGGTGAACACTGAAGCTTTCTTT.

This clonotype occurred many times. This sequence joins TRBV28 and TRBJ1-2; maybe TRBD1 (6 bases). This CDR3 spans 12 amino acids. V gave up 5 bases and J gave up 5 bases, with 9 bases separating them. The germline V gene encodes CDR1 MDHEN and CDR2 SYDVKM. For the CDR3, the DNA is TGTGCCAGCAGTGGGGGCGGGTATGGCTACACCTTC. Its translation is CASSGGGYGYTF.

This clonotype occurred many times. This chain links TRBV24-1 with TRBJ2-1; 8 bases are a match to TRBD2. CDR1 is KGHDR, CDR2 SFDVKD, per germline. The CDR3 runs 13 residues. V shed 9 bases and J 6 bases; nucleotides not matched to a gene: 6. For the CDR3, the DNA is TGTGCCACCTGGGCGGGAGGAATCAATGAGCAGTTCTTC. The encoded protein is CATWAGGINEQFF.

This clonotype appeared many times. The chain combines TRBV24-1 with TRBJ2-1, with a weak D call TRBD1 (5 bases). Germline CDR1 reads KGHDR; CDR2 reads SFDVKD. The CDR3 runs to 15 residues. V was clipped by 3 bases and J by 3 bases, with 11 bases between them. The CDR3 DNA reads TGTGCCACCAGTGATGCTCAGGGCCTCTACAATGAGCAGTTCTTC. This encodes CATSDAQGLYNEQFF.